This TCR beta chain was found in a study of T cell responses to AZD1222 COVID-19 vaccine. Repertoires were generated with immunoSEQ multiplex PCR, while TCRdb's copy carries only in-frame clones and drops some. Of under 150,000 clones detected, 92% appear once; the ten largest clones hold roughly 1.5%. General study results and limits: Vaccine-related CD4 TCRs covered spike, predominating at 160-218 and 743-854.

Comments on this clone: Its target is not known.

Specimen: peripheral blood, collected 28 days after the second AZD1222 dose. This receptor was identified in an adult who received the AZD1222 COVID-19 vaccine.

CDR3 in DNA: TGTGCCAGCAGTGAATCGGGACAGGGCCAGGTGGAATTCTACGAGCAGTACTTC. Translated, it gives CASSESGQGQVEFYEQYF. The chain employs TRBV6-1 and TRBJ2-7; 9 bases align to TRBD1. CDR1 MNHNS and CDR2 SASEGT come from the germline V gene. The ends lost 2 bases at V and 3 bases at J; junction bases unmatched: 14. The CDR3 has 18 amino acids.